These 21 T cell receptor beta chains share one sample of origin, sequenced in a study of neurological immune-mediated disorders. Time point of the sample: technical triplicate 2. TCRdb reprocessed the 5' RACE reads with MiXCR, giving one entry per CDR3 protein. The table has around 56,000 distinct CDR3 sequences, more than 20% seen once. Sequencing was performed on PBMCs. The receptors originated from a man aged 55-75 years with HTLV-1-associated myelopathy (HAM/TSP).

This clonotype was observed at least ten times. This chain links TRBV12-3 or TRBV12-4 with TRBJ2-5, with 12 bases that match TRBD1. The trim removed 0 bases at V and 5 bases at J, leaving 4 bases unmatched. This CDR3 is built from 16 residues. Written as DNA, the CDR3 is TGTGCCAGCAGTTTAGCGGGACAGGGGGCCGGGGAGACCCAGTACTTC. Translation: CASSLAGQGAGETQYF.

In its sample, this clonotype was seen a few times. The rearrangement links TRBV7-9 to TRBJ2-5; perhaps TRBD2 as D (6 bases). The germline V gene has CDR1 SEHNR and CDR2 FQNEAQ (reference sequence). The CDR3 totals 13 residues. V was pared by 2 bases and J by 5 bases, with 9 bases between. The CDR3 DNA reads as TGTGCCAGCAGCTTATGGGGGGAGGAGACCCAGTACTTC. This translates into CASSLWGEETQYF.

This chain joins TRBV19 and TRBJ2-1; D perhaps matches TRBD2 (6 bases). The CDR3 is made up of 17 amino acids. Trimming took off 5 bases at V and 4 bases at J, with 21 bases between the two ends. Germline values: CDR1 LNHDA, CDR2 SQIVND (reference sequence). The CDR3 DNA sequence: TGTGCCAGTAGTTTGTTAGGGGAGCGGGTCCTTTACAATGAGCAGTTCTTC. Translating it yields CASSLLGERVLYNEQFF.

This clonotype was seen many times. The genes are TRBV18 and TRBJ1-1; unclear D gene. Germline V gene sequence: CDR1 KGHSH, CDR2 LQKENI. This CDR3 is built from 13 residues. V lost 7 bases and J lost 1, with 10 bases in between. As DNA, the CDR3 is TGTGCCAGCTACAAGACAAGGAACACTGAAGCTTTCTTT. Translated, it gives CASYKTRNTEAFF.

The table lists this clonotype with many counts. The genes are TRBV10-2 and TRBJ2-7; D assignment may be TRBD1 or TRBD2 (5 bases each). The length of the CDR3 is 13 residues. The V end was cut by 6 bases, the J end by 2 bases, with 11 bases between. Germline V gene lookup returns CDR1 WSHSY and CDR2 SAAADI. The CDR3 loop is CASRGDPPYEQYF. In DNA form, the CDR3 reads TGCGCCAGCAGGGGGGACCCCCCCTACGAGCAGTACTTC.

The table lists this clonotype with many counts. This chain connects TRBV7-9 to TRBJ2-3; D call uncertain. Per germline, CDR1 SEHNR and CDR2 FQNEAQ (reference sequence). V was clipped by 1 base and J by 0 bases, with 11 bases between them. The CDR3 covers 16 residues. As DNA, the CDR3 is TGTGCCAGCAGCTTAGTCTTCTCCGGAAGCACAGATACGCAGTATTTT. Residues: CASSLVFSGSTDTQYF.

J is TRBJ2-1 and V is TRBV29-1; no definite D call. Germline loops: CDR1 SQVTM, CDR2 ANQGSEA. V gave up 4 bases and J gave up 3 bases, with 4 bases separating them. This CDR3 comprises 11 residues. CDR3 loop: CSVVSYNEQFF. For the CDR3, the DNA is TGCAGCGTTGTGAGCTACAATGAGCAGTTCTTC.

Comments on this clonotype: A much larger clone sits a single nucleotide away, making a read error possible. V gene TRBV7-9 combines with J gene TRBJ2-5; D not resolved. CDR1 is SEHNR, CDR2 FQNEAQ, per germline (reference sequence). The CDR3 spans 14 residues. The CDR3 region is CASSPVGREETEYF. The DNA for the CDR3 is TGTGCCAGCAGCCCCGTCGGGCGCGAAGAGACCGAGTACTTC.

The V call is TRBV5-1, the J call TRBJ2-3; 14 positions agree with TRBD2. The CDR3 contains 19 residues. After removal of 4 bases from V and 1 base from J, the junction contained 11 bases not matched to a gene. CDR1 SGHRS and CDR2 YFSETQ come from the germline V gene. Written as DNA, the CDR3 is TGCGCCAGCAGCGCGGGACTAGCGGGAGTAAGCAGGGGCACAGATACGCAGTATTTT. It translates to CASSAGLAGVSRGTDTQYF.

At least ten counts were recorded for this clonotype. The CDR3 DNA sequence: TGTGCCACCAGCAGAGGGGAGCGGGAGAGGACAGATACGCAGTATTTT. It specifies CATSRGERERTDTQYF. The V call is TRBV15, the J call TRBJ2-3, with 8 bases that match TRBD2. Per the germline V gene, CDR1 is LNHNV and CDR2 is YYDKDF (reference sequence). This CDR3 has 16 residues. Trimming at V came to 1 base and at J to 3 bases, leaving 6 bases not matched to a gene. Drawing the rest from reference TRBV15 and TRBJ2-3, the complete variable domain is DAMVIQNPRYQVTQFGKPVTLSCSQTLNHNVMYWYQQKSSQAPKLLFHYYDKDFNNEADTPDNFQSRRPNTSFCFLDIRSPGLGDTAMYLCATSRGERERTDTQYFGPGTRLTVL.

This clonotype has at least ten counts. The chain is built from TRBV27 and TRBJ1-4, with 7 bases fitting TRBD1. V lost 5 bases and J lost 0; bases outside the gene matches: 6. Germline V gene sequence: CDR1 MNHEY, CDR2 SMNVEV (reference sequence). The CDR3 is 16 amino acids. The CDR3 bases are TGTGCCAGCAGTAAAGGACAGGCCCCAACTAATGAAAAACTGTTTTTT. It specifies CASSKGQAPTNEKLFF.

This clonotype was recorded at least ten times. The chain couples TRBV6-1 to TRBJ2-7; TRBD1 agrees at 8 bases. The trim removed 6 bases at V and 7 bases at J, leaving 8 bases unmatched. The CDR3 covers 13 residues. The germline V gene encodes CDR1 MNHNS and CDR2 SASEGT. Here the CDR3 DNA reads TGTGCCAGCAGGGACAGGGTGATCCCGGAGCAGTACTTC. This sequence encodes CASRDRVIPEQYF.

Many counts were recorded for this clonotype. The rearrangement links TRBV28 to TRBJ2-7; no clear D gene. The CDR3 loop spans 12 amino acids. Germline V gives CDR1 MDHEN, CDR2 SYDVKM. V lost 4 bases, J lost 2 bases, and 6 bases lay in between. DNA of the CDR3: TGTGCCAGCAGTTCCGGCGCCTACGAGCAGTACTTC. This gives the protein CASSSGAYEQYF.

This clonotype appeared many times. The rearrangement joins TRBV4-2 to TRBJ2-7, with D tentatively TRBD1 (5 bases). This CDR3 region has 15 residues. Trimming left V 0 bases short and J 3 bases short, with 12 bases between. Per germline, CDR1 LGHNA and CDR2 YNFKEQ. For the CDR3, the DNA is TGTGCCAGCAGCCAAGACGGCCAGGGTCTCTACGAGCAGTACTTC. It translates to CASSQDGQGLYEQYF.

In its sample, this clonotype was seen many times. The chain combines TRBV9 with TRBJ1-3, with TRBD1 as a possible D gene (5 bases). With 4 bases removed from V and 0 bases from J, the gap between germline ends came to 17 bases. The CDR3 extends over 17 amino acids. CDR1 is SGDLS, CDR2 YYNGEE, per germline. The DNA of the CDR3 is TGTGCCAGCAGCCACGGACAAACCCCCCGCTCTGGAAACACCATATATTTT. It specifies CASSHGQTPRSGNTIYF.

The CDR3 is CASSPTGFDGNQPQHF. The CDR3 nucleotides are TGTGCCAGCAGCCCGACAGGGTTTGACGGCAATCAGCCCCAGCATTTT. The chain recombines TRBV28 with TRBJ1-5; 7 nucleotides match TRBD1. The junction had 10 bases not matched to a gene; V was cut back by 6 bases and J by 2 bases. Germline V gives CDR1 MDHEN, CDR2 SYDVKM. The CDR3 is made up of 16 amino acids.

In this sample, this clonotype turned up many times. The chain recombines TRBV3-1 with TRBJ2-7; 12 positions agree with TRBD2. Trimming removed 4 bases from V and 1 base from J; junction bases left unmatched: 2. Germline CDR1 is LGHDT and CDR2 is YNNKEL (reference sequence). CDR3 length equals 15 residues. CDR3 sequence (DNA): TGTGCCAGCAGCCGTGGACTAGCGGGGTCCTACGAGCAGTACTTC. It yields the protein CASSRGLAGSYEQYF.

This clonotype was seen repeatedly, ten times or more. The chain uses TRBV5-1 and TRBJ2-7; D not resolved. Looked up from germline, CDR1 is SGHRS and CDR2 is YFSETQ. Trimming pared 1 base from V and 0 bases from J, leaving 8 bases between. The CDR3 consists of 14 residues. The CDR3 bases are TGCGCCAGCAGCTTGTGGCAGAGCTCCTACGAGCAGTACTTC. Amino acid sequence: CASSLWQSSYEQYF.

This clonotype was detected ten times or more. The chain recombines TRBV20-1 with TRBJ2-5; D is unclear. CDR3 size: 17 residues. Germline V gene data show CDR1 as DFQATT and CDR2 as SNEGSKA (reference sequence). Between the trimmed V and J ends, which lost 0 bases and 0 bases, there was a span of 17 bases. This CDR3 is CSARDLGSRPYQETQYF. DNA of the CDR3: TGCAGTGCTAGAGATCTGGGGTCCAGACCGTACCAAGAGACCCAGTACTTC.

This clonotype has ten or more counts. J is TRBJ1-2 and V is TRBV18, with D possibly TRBD1 on 5 matching bases. V lost 5 bases, J lost 8 bases, and 12 bases lay in between. CDR3 length: 12 residues. Germline assignment: CDR1 KGHSH and CDR2 LQKENI. CDR3 coding DNA: TGTGCCAGCTCAGACCCAGGGTTCGGCTACACCTTC. It specifies CASSDPGFGYTF. The whole variable domain, remainder taken from reference TRBV18 and TRBJ1-2, is NAGVMQNPRHLVRRRGQEARLRCSPMKGHSHVYWYRQLPEEGLKFMVYLQKENIIDESGMPKERFSAEFPKEGPSILRIQQVVRGDSAAYFCASSDPGFGYTFGSGTRLTVV.

This clonotype was observed many times. This rearrangement joins TRBV27 to TRBJ2-5; the match to TRBD1 covers 9 bases. Germline V gene data show CDR1 as MNHEY and CDR2 as SMNVEV (reference sequence). V lost 10 bases to trimming and J lost 3 bases; unmatched junction nucleotides: 6. The CDR3 consists of 13 residues. The CDR3 DNA sequence: TGTGCCATACGGGACAGGGCCAAAGAGACCCAGTACTTC. Translated, it gives CAIRDRAKETQYF.